This T cell receptor (beta chain) was retrieved from a study of ipilimumab plus nivolumab after autologous stem cell transplantation. Libraries were prepared by immunoSEQ multiplex PCR; TCRdb keeps only in-frame clonotypes and omits some of them. This repertoire shows about 22,000 clones, 77% found once; its top ten account for 15% to 25%. Per germline, CDR1 MNHNY and CDR2 SVGAGI (reference sequence). The CDR3 length is 12 residues. V shed 5 bases and J shed 5 bases, with 9 bases lying between them. The clonotype was recovered from a male donor with diffuse large B-cell lymphoma. The material was PBMCs, obtained in a trial of ipilimumab plus nivolumab as post-transplant consolidation. This rearrangement joins TRBV6-6 to TRBJ2-5; D is ambiguous. CDR3 nucleotides: TGTGCCAGCAGTCACGATGAGGAGACCCAGTACTTC. It specifies CASSHDEETQYF.